Sequencing of this T cell receptor beta chain was carried out in a study of blood T cell repertoires in COVID-19. CDR1 is ENHRY and CDR2 is SYGVKD in the germline V gene. The V gene lost 4 bases and the J gene lost 2 bases, with 15 bases spanning the gap. The CDR3 totals 16 residues. Under the authors' procedure: Nucleated cell number was recorded as an estimate derived from reference gene primer amplification. Method: immunoSEQ multiplex PCR; TCRdb's copy keeps in-frame clones and lacks some. That table gives V, J and clone size, and the DNA gave D and trimming. The repertoire holds 250,000 to 300,000 clones, with about 86% as singletons.

This chain connects TRBV10-3 to TRBJ2-1; D possibly corresponds to TRBD2 (6 bases). This receptor was taken from a man between 25 and 39 years old with acute COVID-19. Sample: PBMCs or T cells enriched from blood (not recorded which). CDR3 in amino acids: CAISALNSGAYNEQFF. CDR3 in DNA: TGTGCCATCAGTGCACTTAATAGCGGAGCCTACAATGAGCAGTTCTTC.